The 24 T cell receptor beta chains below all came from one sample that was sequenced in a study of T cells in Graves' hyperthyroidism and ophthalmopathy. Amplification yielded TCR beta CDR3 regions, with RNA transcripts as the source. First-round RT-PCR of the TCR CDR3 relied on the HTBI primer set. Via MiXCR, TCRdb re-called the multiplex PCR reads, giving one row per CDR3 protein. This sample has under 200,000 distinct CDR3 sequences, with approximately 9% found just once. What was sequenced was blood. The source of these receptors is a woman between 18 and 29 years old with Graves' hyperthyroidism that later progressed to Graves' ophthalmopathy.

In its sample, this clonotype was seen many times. DNA of the CDR3: TGTGCCAGCAGCGTATTTGGGGAGAGCTCCTACAATGAGCAGTTCTTC. Translation gives CASSVFGESSYNEQFF. J is TRBJ2-1 and V is TRBV9; a possible D gene is TRBD2 (5 bases). Trimming cost V 1 base and J 0 bases, with 11 bases left between them. Germline CDR1 reads SGDLS; CDR2 reads YYNGEE. CDR3 length equals 16 residues.

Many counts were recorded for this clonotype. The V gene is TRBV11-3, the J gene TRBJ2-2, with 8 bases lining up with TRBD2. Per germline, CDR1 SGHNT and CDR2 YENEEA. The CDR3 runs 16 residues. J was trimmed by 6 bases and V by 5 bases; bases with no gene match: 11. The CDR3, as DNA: TGTGCCAGCAGCCCGGGGACTAGTAGGGGAGCCGGGGAGCTGTTTTTT. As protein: CASSPGTSRGAGELFF.

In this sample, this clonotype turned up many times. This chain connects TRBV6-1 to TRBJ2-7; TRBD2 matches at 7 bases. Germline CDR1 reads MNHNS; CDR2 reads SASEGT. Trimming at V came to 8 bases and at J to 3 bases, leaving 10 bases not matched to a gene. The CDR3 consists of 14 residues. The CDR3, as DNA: TGTGCCAGCCGCAAAGGGAGGGCATTCTACGAGCAGTACTTC. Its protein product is CASRKGRAFYEQYF.

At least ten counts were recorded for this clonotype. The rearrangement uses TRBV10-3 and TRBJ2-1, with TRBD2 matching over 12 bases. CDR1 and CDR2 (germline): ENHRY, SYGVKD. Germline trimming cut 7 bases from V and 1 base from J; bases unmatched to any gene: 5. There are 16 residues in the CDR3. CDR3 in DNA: TGTGCCATCACCGGACTAGCGGGGACATCCTACAATGAGCAGTTCTTC. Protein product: CAITGLAGTSYNEQFF.

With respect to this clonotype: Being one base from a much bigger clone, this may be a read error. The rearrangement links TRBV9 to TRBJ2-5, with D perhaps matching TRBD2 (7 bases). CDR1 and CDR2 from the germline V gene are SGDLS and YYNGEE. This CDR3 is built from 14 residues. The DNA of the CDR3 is TGTCCCAGCAGCGTAGAGGGGGGGAGGGAGACCCAGTACTTC. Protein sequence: CPSSVEGGRETQYF.

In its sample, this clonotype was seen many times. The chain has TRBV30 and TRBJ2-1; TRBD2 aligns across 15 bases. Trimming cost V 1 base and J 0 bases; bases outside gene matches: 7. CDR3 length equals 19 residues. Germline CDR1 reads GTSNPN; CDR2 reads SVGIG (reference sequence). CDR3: CAWSGVGTSGGSSYNEQFF. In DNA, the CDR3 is TGTGCCTGGAGTGGAGTAGGGACTAGCGGGGGGAGCTCCTACAATGAGCAGTTCTTC.

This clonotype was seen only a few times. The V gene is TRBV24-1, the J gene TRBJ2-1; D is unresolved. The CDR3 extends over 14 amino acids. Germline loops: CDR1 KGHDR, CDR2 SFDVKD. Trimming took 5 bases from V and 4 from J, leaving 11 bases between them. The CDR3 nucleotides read TGTGCCACCAGTGCTACGTGGGATTACAATGAGCAGTTCTTC. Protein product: CATSATWDYNEQFF.

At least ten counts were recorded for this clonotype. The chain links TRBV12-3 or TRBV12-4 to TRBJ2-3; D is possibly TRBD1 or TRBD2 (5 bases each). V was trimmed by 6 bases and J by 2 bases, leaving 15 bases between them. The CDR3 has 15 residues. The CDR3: CASRNPRDLTDTQYF. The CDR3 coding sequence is TGTGCCAGCAGAAACCCACGGGACCTCACAGATACGCAGTATTTT.

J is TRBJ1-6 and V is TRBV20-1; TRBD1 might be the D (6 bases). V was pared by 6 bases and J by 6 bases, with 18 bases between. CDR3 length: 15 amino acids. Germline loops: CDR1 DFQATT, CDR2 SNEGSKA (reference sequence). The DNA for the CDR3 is TGCAGTGCAAGGACTTGGGACACTCCTAATTCACCCCTCCACTTT. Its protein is CSARTWDTPNSPLHF.

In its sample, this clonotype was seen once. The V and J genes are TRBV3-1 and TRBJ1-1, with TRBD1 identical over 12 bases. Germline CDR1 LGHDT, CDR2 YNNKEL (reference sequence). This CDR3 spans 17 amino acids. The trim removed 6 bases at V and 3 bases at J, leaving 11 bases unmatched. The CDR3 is CASRPPGQGAVDTEAFF. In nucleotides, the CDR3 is TGTGCCAGCAGGCCACCGGGACAGGGGGCGGTGGACACTGAAGCTTTCTTT.

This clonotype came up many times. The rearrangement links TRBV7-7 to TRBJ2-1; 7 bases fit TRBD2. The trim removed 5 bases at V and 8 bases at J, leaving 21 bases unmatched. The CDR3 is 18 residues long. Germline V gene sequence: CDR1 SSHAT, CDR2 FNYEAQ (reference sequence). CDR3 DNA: TGTGCCAGCAGCCCATCCCAGGGTCCAGCGGGATTGTTCGATGAGCAGTTCTTC. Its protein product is CASSPSQGPAGLFDEQFF.

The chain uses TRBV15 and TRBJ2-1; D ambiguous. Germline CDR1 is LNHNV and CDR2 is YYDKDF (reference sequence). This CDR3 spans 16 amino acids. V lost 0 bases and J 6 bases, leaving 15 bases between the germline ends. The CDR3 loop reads CATSRDLLQITNEQFF. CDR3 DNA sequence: TGTGCCACCAGCAGAGATCTTTTGCAGATTACCAATGAGCAGTTCTTC.

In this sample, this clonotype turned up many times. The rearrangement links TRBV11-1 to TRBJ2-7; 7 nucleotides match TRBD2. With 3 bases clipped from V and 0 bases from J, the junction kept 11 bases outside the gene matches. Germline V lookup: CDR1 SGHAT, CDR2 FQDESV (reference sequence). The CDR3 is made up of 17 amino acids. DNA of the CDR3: TGTGCCAGCAGCTTTTACCCCTCAGCGGGGCCCTCCTACGAGCAGTACTTC. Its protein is CASSFYPSAGPSYEQYF.

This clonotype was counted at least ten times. Here the CDR3 DNA reads TGTGCCAGCAGTTTAGGGGGTGCGAGCTCTGGAAACACCATATATTTT. Its protein is CASSLGGASSGNTIYF. This sequence joins TRBV28 and TRBJ1-3; maybe TRBD1 (5 bases). V lost 2 bases and J 0 bases, leaving 11 bases between the germline ends. The CDR3 contains 16 residues. In germline, CDR1 is MDHEN, CDR2 SYDVKM. The variable domain in full, completed from reference TRBV28 and TRBJ1-3, reads DVKVTQSSRYLVKRTGEKVFLECVQDMDHENMFWYRQDPGLGLRLIYFSYDVKMKEKGDIPEGYSVSREKKERFSLILESASTNQTSMYLCASSLGGASSGNTIYFGEGSWLTVV.

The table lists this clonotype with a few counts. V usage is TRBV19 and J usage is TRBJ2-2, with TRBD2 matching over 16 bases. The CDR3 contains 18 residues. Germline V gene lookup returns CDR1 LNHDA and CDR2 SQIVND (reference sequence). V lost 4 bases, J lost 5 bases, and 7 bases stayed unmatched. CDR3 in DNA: TGTGCCAGTAGTAAAGGGACTAGCGGGAGGGCCCGGACCGGGGAGCTGTTTTTT. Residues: CASSKGTSGRARTGELFF.

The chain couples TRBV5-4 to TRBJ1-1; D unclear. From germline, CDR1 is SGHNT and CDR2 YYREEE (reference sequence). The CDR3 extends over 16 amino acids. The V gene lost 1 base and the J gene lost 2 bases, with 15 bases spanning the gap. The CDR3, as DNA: TGTGCCAGCAGCTTGAGGGCGGTGTCGGGCAACACTGAAGCTTTCTTT. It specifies CASSLRAVSGNTEAFF.

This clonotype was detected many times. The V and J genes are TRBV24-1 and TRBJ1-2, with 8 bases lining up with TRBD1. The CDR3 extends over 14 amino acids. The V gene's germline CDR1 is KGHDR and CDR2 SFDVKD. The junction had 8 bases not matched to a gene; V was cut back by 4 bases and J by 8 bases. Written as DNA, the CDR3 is TGTGCCACCAGTGAAAGGACAGGGATACAAGGCTACACCTTC. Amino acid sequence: CATSERTGIQGYTF.

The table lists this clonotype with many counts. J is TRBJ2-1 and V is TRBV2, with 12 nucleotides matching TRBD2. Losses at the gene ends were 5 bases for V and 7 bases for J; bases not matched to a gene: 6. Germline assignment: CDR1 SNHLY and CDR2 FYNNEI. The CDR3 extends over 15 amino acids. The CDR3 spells CASSLTSGGRNEQFF. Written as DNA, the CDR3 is TGTGCCAGCAGTCTTACTAGCGGGGGGCGGAATGAGCAGTTCTTC.

CDR3 protein: CAIQNAQGAFQPQHF. CDR3 DNA sequence: TGTGCCATCCAAAACGCGCAGGGGGCGTTTCAGCCCCAGCATTTT. The chain has TRBV10-3 and TRBJ1-5; 8 nucleotides align to TRBD1. Germline values: CDR1 ENHRY, CDR2 SYGVKD. The V segment lost 8 bases and the J segment 6 bases; nucleotides outside the gene matches: 12. The CDR3 has 15 amino acids.

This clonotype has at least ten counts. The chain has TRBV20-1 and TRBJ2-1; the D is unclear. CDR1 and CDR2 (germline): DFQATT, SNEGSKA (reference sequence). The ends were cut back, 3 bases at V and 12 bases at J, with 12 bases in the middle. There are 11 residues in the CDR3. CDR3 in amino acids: CSASPAKLQFF. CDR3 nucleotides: TGCAGTGCTAGCCCAGCGAAACTGCAGTTCTTC.

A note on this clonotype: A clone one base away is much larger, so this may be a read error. CDR3 bases: TGTGCCAGTAGTATCACCGAGACAGACGTCGTCGGAGAGACCCAGTACTTC. Protein sequence: CASSITETDVVGETQYF. This rearrangement joins TRBV19 to TRBJ2-5; weak D call: TRBD1 (5 bases). The length of the CDR3 is 17 residues. CDR1 is LNHDA and CDR2 is SQIVND in the germline V gene (reference sequence). Trimming removed 3 bases at V and 4 bases at J, with 21 bases between.

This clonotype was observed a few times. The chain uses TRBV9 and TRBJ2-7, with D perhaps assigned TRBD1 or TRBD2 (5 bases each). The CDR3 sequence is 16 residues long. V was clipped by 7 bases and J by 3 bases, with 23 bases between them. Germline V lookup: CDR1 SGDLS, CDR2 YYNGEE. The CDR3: CASSPGGARDGYEQYF. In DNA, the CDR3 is TGTGCCAGCTCCCCTGGGGGAGCGCGCGATGGCTACGAGCAGTACTTC.

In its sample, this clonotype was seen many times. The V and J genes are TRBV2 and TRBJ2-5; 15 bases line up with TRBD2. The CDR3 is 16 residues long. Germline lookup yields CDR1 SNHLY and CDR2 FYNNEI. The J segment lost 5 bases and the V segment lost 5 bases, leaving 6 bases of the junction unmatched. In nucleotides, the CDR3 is TGTGCCAGCAGTCAGGGACTAGCGGGGGGCTCTGAGACCCAGTACTTC. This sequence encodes CASSQGLAGGSETQYF.

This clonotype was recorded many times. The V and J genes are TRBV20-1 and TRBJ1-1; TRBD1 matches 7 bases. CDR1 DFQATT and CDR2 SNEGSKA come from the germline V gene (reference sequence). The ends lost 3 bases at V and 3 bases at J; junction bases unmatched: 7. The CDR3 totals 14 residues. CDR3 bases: TGCAGTGCTAGCGGGACAGCCAGTGACACTGAAGCTTTCTTT. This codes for CSASGTASDTEAFF.